The T cell receptor beta chain under discussion was sequenced for a study of human T cells and chemical hapten exposure. Documented time point: patch test 2, 6 weeks after DPC sensitization. Treatment defined: therapeutic diphenylcyclopropenone sensitization with weekly scalp DPC. Total RNA extraction was carried out from unfractionated whole blood. Germline lookup yields CDR1 MDHEN and CDR2 SYDVKM. V was cut by 8 bases and J by 3 bases, with 5 bases left in between. This CDR3 is 11 amino acids long. TCRdb reprocessed the RACE reads via MiXCR and lists one record per CDR3 protein. The sample carries 80,000 to 100,000 distinct CDR3 sequences, about 9.3% recorded once.

This sample comprised whole blood, obtained in connection with sensitization to the hapten diphenylcyclopropenone (DPC). The TCR was taken from a woman between 40 and 50 years old with alopecia areata. Some clones in this sample may be carry-over from other donors' samples. V usage is TRBV28 and J usage is TRBJ1-5, with unresolved D. For the CDR3, the DNA is TGTGCCAGCCGTTCCAATCAGCCCCAGCATTTT. Its translation: CASRSNQPQHF.